Shown below are 26 T cell receptor beta chains from a single sample sequenced in a study of OX40 agonist ivuxolimab in advanced cancers. Libraries were prepared by immunoSEQ multiplex PCR; TCRdb keeps only in-frame clonotypes and omits some of them. The table has some 82,000 clones, 70% to 90% seen once. The material was CD4+ or CD8+ T cells sorted from blood, obtained in a trial of the OX40 agonist ivuxolimab. Receptor source: an adult with an advanced solid tumor such as melanoma, head and neck, liver or kidney cancer.

This clone occurred once. This chain uses TRBV6-5 with TRBJ2-3, with D tentatively TRBD1 (6 bases). CDR1 MNHEY and CDR2 SVGAGI come from the germline V gene. The CDR3 spans 14 residues. V was shortened by 2 bases and J by 3 bases, with 9 bases between the two germline ends. The chain's CDR3 is CASSYRTVTDTQYF. The CDR3 bases are TGTGCCAGCAGTTACAGGACAGTGACAGATACGCAGTATTTT.

The chain couples TRBV29-1 to TRBJ2-1; 7 nucleotides agree with TRBD1. Germline assignment: CDR1 SQVTM and CDR2 ANQGSEA. With 6 bases clipped from V and 3 bases from J, the junction kept 11 bases outside the gene matches. The CDR3 totals 15 residues. This CDR3 is CSVRSGTDFYNEQFF. CDR3 sequence (DNA): TGCAGCGTCCGATCCGGGACAGATTTCTACAATGAGCAGTTCTTC.

The rearrangement links TRBV6-6 to TRBJ1-1, with D possibly being TRBD1 (5 bases). The CDR3 loop spans 15 amino acids. V lost 6 bases and J 3 bases, leaving 17 bases between the germline ends. Per the germline V gene, CDR1 is MNHNY and CDR2 is SVGAGI (reference sequence). CDR3 loop: CASRLTGLTDTEAFF. CDR3 nucleotide sequence: TGTGCCAGCAGACTTACAGGTCTGACAGACACTGAAGCTTTCTTT.

This clone was found a few times. The chain employs TRBV14 and TRBJ2-3; 7 bases map to TRBD2. Germline CDR1 SGHDN, CDR2 FVKESK. V shed 4 bases and J 2 bases; nucleotides not matched to a gene: 9. CDR3 length: 16 amino acids. CDR3 nucleotides: TGTGCCAGCAGCCCCAAACGACTAGCCCTCACAGATACGCAGTATTTT. Its translation: CASSPKRLALTDTQYF. The full variable domain, with the rest looked up from reference TRBV14 and TRBJ2-3, is EAGVTQFPSHSVIEKGQTVTLRCDPISGHDNLYWYRRVMGKEIKFLLHFVKESKQDESGMPNNRFLAERTGGTYSTLKVQPAELEDSGVYFCASSPKRLALTDTQYFGPGTRLTVL.

CDR3 loop: CASSLRGIGEKTQYF. The CDR3 bases are TGTGCCAGCAGCTTAAGGGGGATCGGGGAAAAGACCCAGTACTTC. The chain couples TRBV7-2 to TRBJ2-5, with TRBD1 as a possible D gene (6 bases). The length of the CDR3 is 15 residues. V gave up 2 bases and J gave up 6 bases, with 16 bases separating them. Germline loops: CDR1 SGHTA, CDR2 FQGNSA. The full variable domain, its missing parts supplied by reference TRBV7-2 and TRBJ2-5, is GAGVSQSPSNKVTEKGKDVELRCDPISGHTALYWYRQSLGQGLEFLIYFQGNSAPDKSGLPSDRFSAERTGGSVSTLTIQRTQQEDSAVYLCASSLRGIGEKTQYFGPGTRLLVL.

The chain links TRBV9 to TRBJ2-7, with D unclear. V dropped 0 bases and J dropped 6 bases, with 10 bases sitting between them. This CDR3 is built from 13 residues. Germline assignment: CDR1 SGDLS and CDR2 YYNGEE. In DNA, the CDR3 is TGTGCCAGCAGCGTAGGCACCTTCGGCGAGCAGTACTTC. Amino acids: CASSVGTFGEQYF.

This clone was recorded a few times. This sequence joins TRBV6-6 and TRBJ1-2; tentatively, D is TRBD1 (6 bases). CDR1 and CDR2 (germline): MNHNY, SVGAGI (reference sequence). This CDR3 contains 14 residues. The germline V and J ends were trimmed by 2 bases and 5 bases, with 12 bases remaining between them. CDR3 residues: CASSYGAGEYGYTF. The CDR3 nucleotides are TGTGCCAGCAGTTACGGCGCAGGGGAGTATGGCTACACCTTC.

This clone occurred once. The gene calls are TRBV6-5 and TRBJ2-7, with no clear D. The germline V and J ends were trimmed by 0 bases and 0 bases, with 9 bases remaining between them. The CDR3 spans 15 residues. CDR1 is MNHEY, CDR2 SVGAGI, per germline. CDR3 residues: CASSYSAAGSYEQYF. The CDR3 DNA follows: TGTGCCAGCAGTTACTCGGCCGCTGGCTCCTACGAGCAGTACTTC.

The J gene is TRBJ1-3, the V gene TRBV23-1; 9 bases line up with TRBD1. TRBV23-1 is an open reading frame, and its role is uncertain. V lost 4 bases and J lost 4; bases outside the gene matches: 11. This CDR3 is 17 amino acids long. The CDR3 DNA sequence: TGCGCCAGCAGTCTTCCGGAGGGACAGGGCTTCGGAAACACCATATATTTT. Amino acid sequence: CASSLPEGQGFGNTIYF.

V and J are TRBV28 and TRBJ2-7; a possible D gene is TRBD1 (5 bases). The CDR3 is made up of 11 amino acids. Per the germline V gene, CDR1 is MDHEN and CDR2 is SYDVKM. The V and J ends lost 6 bases and 5 bases respectively, with 8 bases between them. CDR3 sequence (DNA): TGTGCCAGCAGATGGGGCCACGAGCAGTACTTC. Translation: CASRWGHEQYF.

The chain links TRBV2 to TRBJ2-5; D possibly corresponds to TRBD2 (5 bases). The CDR3 has 14 amino acids. Germline values: CDR1 SNHLY, CDR2 FYNNEI. The ends were cut back, 7 bases at V and 1 base at J, with 13 bases in the middle. CDR3 protein: CASTREEAQETQYF. The DNA for the CDR3 is TGTGCCAGCACCCGGGAAGAGGCCCAAGAGACCCAGTACTTC.

The chain uses TRBV19 and TRBJ2-4; 7 bases map to TRBD2. With 4 bases clipped from V and 10 bases from J, the junction kept 13 bases outside the gene matches. The CDR3 consists of 15 residues. Per germline, CDR1 LNHDA and CDR2 SQIVND (reference sequence). This CDR3 reads CASSTPQREERIQYF. CDR3 nucleotides: TGTGCCAGTAGTACTCCACAACGGGAGGAGAGAATTCAGTACTTC. The full variable domain, with the rest looked up from reference TRBV19 and TRBJ2-4, is DGGITQSPKYLFRKEGQNVTLSCEQNLNHDAMYWYRQDPGQGLRLIYYSQIVNDFQKGDIAEGYSVSREKKESFPLTVTSAQKNPTAFYLCASSTPQREERIQYFGAGTRLSVL.

This clone was counted only a few times. The chain combines TRBV7-2 with TRBJ1-1; D gene unclear. This CDR3 comprises 14 residues. The germline V and J ends were trimmed by 5 bases and 5 bases, with 15 bases remaining between them. Germline values: CDR1 SGHTA, CDR2 FQGNSA. CDR3 DNA sequence: TGTGCCAGCAGCCGGGAGAGGAGGAGGACTGAAGCTTTCTTT. Translating gives CASSRERRRTEAFF.

The CDR3 protein is CASSLLSGGYNEQFF. The CDR3 DNA sequence: TGTGCCAGCAGCTTACTTAGCGGGGGTTACAATGAGCAGTTCTTC. The chain uses TRBV7-2 and TRBJ2-1; 9 positions match TRBD2. V was clipped by 2 bases and J by 4 bases; unmatched bases: 3. CDR3 size: 15 residues. Germline V lookup: CDR1 SGHTA, CDR2 FQGNSA.

This sequence joins TRBV6-4 and TRBJ1-4; D unresolved. This CDR3 region has 14 residues. The ends were cut back, 6 bases at V and 0 bases at J, with 8 bases in the middle. From germline, CDR1 is MRHNA and CDR2 SNTAGT. As DNA, the CDR3 is TGTGCCAGCAGGACACAGACAACTAATGAAAAACTGTTTTTT. Translation gives CASRTQTTNEKLFF.

J is TRBJ2-5 and V is TRBV7-9; 9 bases fit TRBD2. V shed 5 bases and J 4 bases; nucleotides not matched to a gene: 11. Germline CDR1 and CDR2: SEHNR and FQNEAQ (reference sequence). CDR3 length equals 16 residues. The CDR3 reads CASSPRGGRAVETQYF. CDR3 bases: TGTGCCAGCAGCCCGAGGGGCGGGAGGGCCGTAGAGACCCAGTACTTC. Using reference TRBV7-9 and TRBJ2-5 for the parts outside the CDR3, the full variable domain is DTGVSQNPRHKITKRGQNVTFRCDPISEHNRLYWYRQTLGQGPEFLTYFQNEAQLEKSRLLSDRFSAERPKGSFSTLEIQRTEQGDSAMYLCASSPRGGRAVETQYFGPGTRLLVL.

The gene calls are TRBV4-3 and TRBJ1-2; no reliable D call. CDR1 LGHNA and CDR2 YSLEER come from the germline V gene. This CDR3 has 14 residues. V lost 4 bases to trimming and J lost 4 bases, with 13 bases between them. As DNA, the CDR3 is TGCGCCAGCAGCCCCGGCGGGAAGAGCTATGGCTACACCTTC. Its translation: CASSPGGKSYGYTF.

The V and J genes are TRBV7-2 and TRBJ1-2, with a tentative D call TRBD1 (5 bases). V lost 1 base and J 4 bases, leaving 16 bases between the germline ends. This CDR3 is built from 16 residues. The germline V gene has CDR1 SGHTA and CDR2 FQGNSA. The CDR3 DNA reads TGTGCCAGCAGCTTAGGTCCGGTTGAGGGACTCTATGGCTACACCTTC. Translating it yields CASSLGPVEGLYGYTF.

The rearrangement joins TRBV14 to TRBJ2-7; tentatively, D is TRBD1 or TRBD2 (5 bases each). The germline V gene encodes CDR1 SGHDN and CDR2 FVKESK. Trimming took off 4 bases at V and 4 bases at J, with 23 bases between the two ends. The CDR3 is 17 amino acids. CDR3 in amino acids: CASSRRGPGHPRYEQYF. DNA for the CDR3: TGTGCCAGCAGCCGCCGAGGTCCGGGGCACCCACGATACGAGCAGTACTTC.

The chain links TRBV28 to TRBJ1-1; TRBD1 is a possible D gene (6 bases). The V and J ends lost 6 bases and 1 base respectively, with 15 bases between them. The CDR3 contains 15 residues. CDR1 and CDR2 from the germline V gene are MDHEN and SYDVKM. The CDR3: CASRPGGGRNTEAFF. CDR3 bases: TGTGCCAGCAGACCCGGCGGGGGGCGGAACACTGAAGCTTTCTTT.

The rearrangement joins TRBV6-5 to TRBJ1-1; D is uncertain. Germline V CDR1 and CDR2: MNHEY, SVGAGI. The V gene lost 0 bases and the J gene lost 1 base, with 9 bases spanning the gap. This CDR3 is built from 15 residues. The CDR3 DNA reads TGTGCCAGCAGTTACTCTTGGGCCAAGAACACTGAAGCTTTCTTT. As protein: CASSYSWAKNTEAFF.

This chain's CDR3 is CASRRSRDYEQYF. The DNA of the CDR3 is TGTGCCAGCCGCCGCAGCCGGGACTACGAGCAGTACTTC. The genes are TRBV6-5 and TRBJ2-7, with a tentative D call TRBD2 (5 bases). The CDR3 has 13 residues. Germline V CDR1 and CDR2: MNHEY, SVGAGI. V was shortened by 8 bases and J by 3 bases, with 14 bases between the two germline ends.

The rearrangement uses TRBV7-9 and TRBJ2-1, with D tentatively TRBD1 (7 bases). This CDR3 spans 17 amino acids. The germline V and J ends were trimmed by 3 bases and 8 bases, with 23 bases remaining between them. The germline gives CDR1 SEHNR, CDR2 FQNEAQ (reference sequence). CDR3 coding DNA: TGTGCCAGCAGCTTCAGGGGGGCACAGGGTTGGGTGGATGAGCAGTTCTTC. Translated, it gives CASSFRGAQGWVDEQFF.

This clone was observed a handful of times. Here the CDR3 reads CATSTTERDTQYF. CDR3 bases: TGTGCCACCAGCACGACGGAGAGAGATACGCAGTATTTT. This chain uses TRBV15 with TRBJ2-3; D is undetermined. Trimming removed 4 bases from V and 5 bases from J, with 10 bases in between. Germline V gene data show CDR1 as LNHNV and CDR2 as YYDKDF (reference sequence). CDR3 length: 13 residues.

This clone occurred once. CDR3 in DNA: TGTGCCAGCAGCTTTACGGGACTGAACACAGATACGCAGTATTTT. It translates to CASSFTGLNTDTQYF. The genes are TRBV9 and TRBJ2-3, with D perhaps matching TRBD2 (6 bases). V lost 4 bases and J 2 bases, leaving 14 bases between the germline ends. The CDR3 length is 15 residues. CDR1 and CDR2 (germline): SGDLS, YYNGEE.

The chain couples TRBV7-3 to TRBJ2-1; D perhaps matches TRBD1 (6 bases). V was shortened by 0 bases and J by 4 bases, with 10 bases between the two germline ends. Germline CDR1 reads SGHTA; CDR2 reads FQGTGA. The CDR3 is 15 residues long. In DNA form, the CDR3 reads TGTGCCAGCAGCTTAACCCGGGACAAATACAATGAGCAGTTCTTC. Protein sequence: CASSLTRDKYNEQFF.